These 5 T cell receptor beta chains were all obtained from the same sample, sequenced in a study of OX40 agonist ivuxolimab in advanced cancers. The assay was immunoSEQ multiplex PCR, and TCRdb's table has in-frame clones only and misses some. Of about 24,000 clones detected, over 80% appear once; the ten largest clones hold roughly 16%. The sequencing here drew on CD4+ or CD8+ T cells sorted from blood, taken in a trial of the OX40 agonist ivuxolimab. The receptors originated from an adult with an advanced solid tumor such as melanoma, head and neck, liver or kidney cancer.

The chain uses TRBV6-4 and TRBJ2-2, with D unresolved. Germline V lookup: CDR1 MRHNA, CDR2 SNTAGT. The V end was cut by 0 bases, the J end by 5 bases, with 7 bases between. The CDR3 has 14 residues. CDR3 region: CASSDSWPTGELFF. As DNA, the CDR3 is TGTGCCAGCAGTGACTCCTGGCCTACCGGGGAGCTGTTTTTT.

The V call is TRBV6-5, the J call TRBJ1-1; D is unclear. V lost 9 bases to trimming and J lost 4 bases, with 15 bases between them. Germline-derived CDR1 and CDR2 are MNHEY and SVGAGI. CDR3 length: 13 amino acids. CDR3 coding DNA: TGTGCCAGTATGCTCGAGGGAGGCACTGAAGCTTTCTTT. As protein: CASMLEGGTEAFF.

The rearrangement uses TRBV7-3 and TRBJ2-2; D gene unclear. The germline CDR1 and CDR2 sequences are SGHTA and FQGTGA. Trimming pared 6 bases from V and 4 bases from J, leaving 9 bases between. CDR3 length: 13 residues. CDR3 protein: CASSRLSTGELFF. Written as DNA, the CDR3 is TGTGCCAGCAGTCGACTTTCCACCGGGGAGCTGTTTTTT.

This clone has a single count. Other DNA sequences of this sample code for an identical CDR3. The chain carries TRBV5-1 and TRBJ2-2; D remains unclear. Trimming removed 0 bases at V and 0 bases at J, with 6 bases between. Per the germline V gene, CDR1 is SGHRS and CDR2 is YFSETQ. CDR3 length equals 15 residues. The CDR3 is CASSLDSSNTGELFF. The CDR3 region has the DNA TGCGCCAGCAGCTTGGACAGTTCGAACACCGGGGAGCTGTTTTTT. Using reference TRBV5-1 and TRBJ2-2 for the parts outside the CDR3, the full variable domain is KAGVTQTPRYLIKTRGQQVTLSCSPISGHRSVSWYQQTPGQGLQFLFEYFSETQRNKGNFPGRFSGRQFSNSRSEMNVSTLELGDSALYLCASSLDSSNTGELFFGEGSRLTVL.

V usage is TRBV20-1 and J usage is TRBJ2-3, with D unclear. The germline V gene encodes CDR1 DFQATT and CDR2 SNEGSKA (reference sequence). V lost 2 bases and J 6 bases, leaving 3 bases between the germline ends. This CDR3 is built from 10 residues. CDR3 nucleotides: TGCAGTGCTAGAAAGGATACGCAGTATTTT. Protein sequence: CSARKDTQYF.